Listed below are T cell receptor beta chains from one sample, sequenced in a study of T cell changes during pregnancy in multiple sclerosis. Assay used: immunoSEQ multiplex PCR; TCRdb lists only in-frame clones, some missing. Of 72,000 or so clones listed, approximately 93% were seen once; the top ten hold approximately 2.5%. Sequencing was performed on peripheral blood, taken in the second trimester of pregnancy. The receptors here all came from a female donor with multiple sclerosis, enrolled in a pregnancy study. CDR3s include the opening cysteine and the closing phenylalanine or tryptophan. A D gene is named only where the DNA matches it firmly. Size is stated for part of the rows, as once, few or many counts, or as a class when the clone is expanded.

V gene,D gene,J gene,clone size,CDR3 protein,CDR3 DNA
TRBV6-6,-,TRBJ2-4,once,CASSSPGVKSKNIQYF,TGTGCCAGCAGTTCTCCAGGGGTAAAATCCAAAAACATTCAGTACTTC
TRBV10-2,TRBD1,TRBJ1-5,-,CASSEQGAGQPQHF,TGCGCCAGCAGCGAACAGGGGGCGGGCCAGCCCCAGCATTTT
TRBV30,-,TRBJ2-5,-,CAWSQGGLETQYF,TGTGCCTGGAGTCAGGGGGGTCTGGAGACCCAGTACTTC
TRBV11-2,-,TRBJ2-2,-,CASSPPGVRELFF,TGTGCCAGCAGCCCCCCAGGGGTGCGGGAGCTGTTTTTT
TRBV2,-,TRBJ1-6,few,CASSVLGQGLGTLHF,TGTGCCAGCAGCGTGTTGGGGCAGGGACTTGGTACCCTCCACTTT
TRBV10-2,TRBD2,TRBJ2-7,-,CASSETPPDGGGNSYEQYF,TGCGCCAGCAGTGAGACCCCCCCCGACGGCGGGGGAAACTCCTACGAGCAGTACTTC
TRBV5-5,TRBD1,TRBJ1-2,-,CASSQDRGFNYGYTF,TGTGCCAGCAGCCAGGACAGGGGATTTAACTATGGCTACACCTTC
TRBV7-6,-,TRBJ2-2,-,CASSSPRGGSGELFF,TGTGCCAGCAGCTCGCCCCGCGGTGGGTCCGGGGAGCTGTTTTTT
TRBV4-1,TRBD1,TRBJ1-3,-,CASSQATRDRGNTIYF,TGCGCCAGCAGCCAAGCGACCCGGGACAGGGGCAACACCATATATTTT
TRBV5-6,-,TRBJ1-6,-,CASSLSPDSSYNSPLHF,TGTGCCAGCAGCTTGTCCCCGGACAGCTCCTATAATTCACCCCTCCACTTT
TRBV5-5,-,TRBJ2-3,-,CASSSYSDTQYF,TGTGCCAGCAGCTCCTACTCAGATACGCAGTATTTT
TRBV6-1,-,TRBJ1-2,-,CASSETGWSYGYTF,TGTGCCAGCAGCGAGACAGGATGGTCCTATGGCTACACCTTC
TRBV27,-,TRBJ2-7,-,CASVGRTYEQYF,TGTGCCTCCGTTGGCAGGACCTACGAGCAGTACTTC
TRBV7-8,-,TRBJ2-6,-,CASSGDSGANVLTF,TGTGCCAGCAGCGGAGACTCTGGGGCCAACGTCCTGACTTTC
TRBV2,-,TRBJ1-3,once,CASEGHHSGNTIYF,TGTGCCAGCGAGGGACACCACTCTGGAAACACCATATATTTT
TRBV7-8,-,TRBJ1-3,-,CASSTTTNSGNTIYF,TGTGCCAGCAGCACTACAACGAACTCTGGAAACACCATATATTTT
TRBV29-1,-,TRBJ1-1,-,CSVREATTEAFF,TGCAGCGTACGTGAGGCCACCACTGAAGCTTTCTTT
TRBV21-1,-,TRBJ2-3,-,CASSARQGSGTDTQYF,TGTGCCAGCAGCGCCCGACAGGGGTCGGGCACAGATACGCAGTATTTT
TRBV6-5,TRBD1,TRBJ2-5,-,CASSRQGMETQYF,TGTGCCAGCAGTAGACAGGGTATGGAGACCCAGTACTTC
TRBV30,-,TRBJ1-1,-,CAWTPVQVEAFF,TGTGCCTGGACGCCAGTGCAGGTAGAAGCTTTCTTT
TRBV18,TRBD1,TRBJ2-7,-,CASSSGTVRLDEQYF,TGTGCCAGCTCATCCGGGACAGTGAGGCTTGACGAGCAGTACTTC
TRBV18,-,TRBJ1-2,once,CASSPPRGGVAYGYTF,TGTGCCAGCTCACCACCGCGGGGAGGGGTCGCCTATGGCTACACCTTC
TRBV7-7,-,TRBJ2-5,-,CASSLSVLQETQYF,TGTGCTAGCAGCTTATCCGTATTACAGGAGACCCAGTACTTC
TRBV5-5,-,TRBJ1-2,-,CASRRAGDYGYTF,TGTGCCAGCAGGCGGGCAGGGGACTATGGCTACACCTTC
TRBV10-1,TRBD2,TRBJ2-2,-,CASSPSGGGTGELFF,TGCGCCAGCAGTCCCTCGGGGGGAGGAACCGGGGAGCTGTTTTTT
TRBV25-1,TRBD2,TRBJ2-7,-,CASSEVGRGGGDEQYF,TGTGCCAGCAGTGAAGTCGGGAGGGGAGGCGGTGACGAGCAGTACTTC
TRBV6-5,-,TRBJ1-1,once,CASSYDLLNTEAFF,TGTGCCAGCAGTTACGACTTACTGAACACTGAAGCTTTCTTT
TRBV5-4,-,TRBJ1-4,-,CASSLGGGTNEKLFF,TGTGCCAGCAGCTTGGGTGGGGGGACTAATGAAAAACTGTTTTTT
TRBV18,TRBD1,TRBJ2-2,-,CASSPATGTGELFF,TGTGCCAGCTCACCGGCGACAGGGACCGGGGAGCTGTTTTTT
TRBV11-1,TRBD1,TRBJ2-2,-,CASSLGTGFSGELFF,TGTGCCAGCAGCTTAGGGACAGGGTTTTCCGGGGAGCTGTTTTTT
TRBV19,-,TRBJ1-2,-,CASMQGLANYGYTF,TGTGCCAGTATGCAGGGGTTAGCTAACTATGGCTACACCTTC
TRBV7-9,TRBD2,TRBJ2-4,-,CASSSKGLAGAGAKNIQYF,TGTGCCAGCAGCTCTAAGGGACTAGCGGGGGCCGGGGCCAAAAACATTCAGTACTTC
TRBV5-1,TRBD1,TRBJ1-2,-,CASSLAPDRGQGYTF,TGCGCCAGCAGCTTGGCCCCGGACAGGGGGCAAGGCTACACCTTC
TRBV9,-,TRBJ2-1,-,CASCLSEKSNEQFF,TGTGCCAGCTGTCTCAGCGAAAAAAGCAATGAGCAGTTCTTC
TRBV4-1,-,TRBJ2-7,-,CASSPKNGQLYEQYF,TGCGCCAGCAGCCCCAAAAACGGACAGCTCTACGAGCAGTACTTC
TRBV7-3,-,TRBJ2-2,-,CASSLGSGELFF,TGTGCCAGCAGTCTAGGCTCCGGGGAGCTGTTTTTT
TRBV13,-,TRBJ1-1,-,CASSLGFLAGVNTEAFF,TGTGCCAGCAGCTTAGGTTTTCTCGCGGGGGTGAACACTGAAGCTTTCTTT
TRBV7-3,-,TRBJ2-6,few,CASSLGLRRGANVLTF,TGTGCCAGCAGCTTAGGTCTGAGGAGGGGGGCCAACGTCCTGACTTTC
TRBV9,TRBD2,TRBJ2-2,-,CASSFYSGVNTGELFF,TGTGCCAGCAGCTTTTACAGCGGGGTCAACACCGGGGAGCTGTTTTTT
TRBV6-6,-,TRBJ1-1,-,CASSYGKLNTEAFF,TGTGCCAGCAGTTACGGCAAATTGAACACTGAAGCTTTCTTT
TRBV6-1,-,TRBJ1-2,-,CASRRDRTNYGYTF,TGTGCCAGCAGGCGGGACCGTACTAACTATGGCTACACCTTC
TRBV7-3,-,TRBJ1-1,-,CASSASGGGNTEAFF,TGTGCCAGCAGCGCCTCTGGGGGGGGGAACACTGAAGCTTTCTTT
TRBV7-6,-,TRBJ1-3,-,CASASRESSGNTIYF,TGTGCCAGCGCCTCACGGGAGAGCTCTGGAAACACCATATATTTT
TRBV2,-,TRBJ2-7,once,CASSEAGGEEYYEQYF,TGTGCCAGCAGTGAAGCGGGCGGGGAGGAGTACTACGAGCAGTACTTC
TRBV27,-,TRBJ2-7,-,CASSPIQGGSYEQYF,TGTGCCAGCAGTCCGATACAGGGAGGGTCCTACGAGCAGTACTTC
TRBV6-6,-,TRBJ2-1,-,CASSYGGDEQFF,TGTGCCAGCAGTTATGGGGGCGATGAGCAGTTCTTC
TRBV18,-,TRBJ2-7,-,CASSPLSRTVEQYF,TGTGCCAGCTCACCACTCTCAAGGACAGTCGAGCAGTACTTC
TRBV30,TRBD1,TRBJ1-2,-,CAWSAGQGHYGYTF,TGTGCCTGGAGTGCAGGACAGGGACACTATGGCTACACCTTC
TRBV7-8,-,TRBJ1-5,-,CASSPSRQPQHF,TGTGCCAGCAGCCCTTCTCGGCAGCCCCAGCATTTT
TRBV11-2,TRBD1,TRBJ1-2,-,CASSNRGNYGYTF,TGTGCCAGCAGCAACAGGGGGAACTATGGCTACACCTTC
TRBV15,TRBD1,TRBJ1-1,-,CATSRPLGTGVTEAFF,TGTGCCACCAGCAGACCCCTTGGGACAGGGGTCACTGAAGCTTTCTTT
TRBV27,TRBD2,TRBJ2-5,-,CASSSNWERGAQYQETQYF,TGTGCCAGCAGTTCCAACTGGGAGCGGGGGGCTCAGTACCAAGAGACCCAGTACTTC
TRBV5-1,TRBD1,TRBJ2-5,-,CASSPQTGIETQYF,TGCGCCAGCAGCCCTCAGACAGGGATAGAGACCCAGTACTTC